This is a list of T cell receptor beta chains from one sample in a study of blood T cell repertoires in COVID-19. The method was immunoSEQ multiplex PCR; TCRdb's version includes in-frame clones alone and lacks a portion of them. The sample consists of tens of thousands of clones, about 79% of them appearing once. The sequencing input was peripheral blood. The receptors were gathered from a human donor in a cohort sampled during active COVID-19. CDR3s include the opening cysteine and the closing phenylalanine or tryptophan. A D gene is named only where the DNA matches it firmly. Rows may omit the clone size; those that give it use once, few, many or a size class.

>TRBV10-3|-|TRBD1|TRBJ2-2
CAISESRDRQNTGELFF
TGTGCCATCAGTGAGTCGAGGGACAGGCAGAACACCGGGGAGCTGTTTTTT
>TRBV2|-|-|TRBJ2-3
CASIEQIGHPTDTQYF
TGTGCCAGCATAGAACAGATCGGACATCCCACAGATACGCAGTATTTT
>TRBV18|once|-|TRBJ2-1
CASSPIRELLYEQFF
TGTGCCAGCTCACCGATCCGGGAACTTTTGTATGAGCAGTTCTTC
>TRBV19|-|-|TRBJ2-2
CASSPQTGSNTGELFF
TGTGCCAGTAGTCCCCAGACAGGCTCGAACACCGGGGAGCTGTTTTTT
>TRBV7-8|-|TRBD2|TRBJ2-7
CASSLVRLAGNEQYF
TGTGCCAGCAGCTTAGTGAGACTAGCGGGAAACGAGCAGTACTTC
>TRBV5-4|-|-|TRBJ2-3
CASSRRREATDTQYF
TGTGCCAGCAGCCGGAGGAGGGAGGCTACAGATACGCAGTATTTT
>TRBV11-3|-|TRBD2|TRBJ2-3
CASSPDSGRGTDTQYF
TGTGCCAGCAGCCCGGATAGCGGGAGGGGCACAGATACGCAGTATTTT
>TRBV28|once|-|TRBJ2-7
CASSPPQYEQYF
TGTGCCAGCAGCCCCCCCCAGTACGAGCAGTACTTC
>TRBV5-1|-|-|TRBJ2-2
CASSLVQNTGELFF
TGCGCCAGCAGCTTGGTACAGAACACCGGGGAGCTGTTTTTT
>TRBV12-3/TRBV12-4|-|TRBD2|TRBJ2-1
CASKREAVDEQFF
TGTGCCAGCAAGCGGGAGGCCGTGGATGAGCAGTTCTTC
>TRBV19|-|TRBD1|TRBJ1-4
CASKRDRGQREKLFF
TGTGCCAGTAAACGGGACAGGGGCCAACGTGAAAAACTGTTTTTT
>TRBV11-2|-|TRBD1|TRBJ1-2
CASSPRQGLGYTF
TGTGCCAGCAGCCCTCGACAGGGATTGGGCTACACCTTC
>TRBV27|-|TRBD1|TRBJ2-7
CASSPRDRGPLYEQYF
TGTGCCAGCAGTCCTCGGGACAGGGGTCCCCTCTACGAGCAGTACTTC
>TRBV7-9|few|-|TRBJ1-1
CASSSRVGPNTEAFF
TGTGCCAGCAGCTCCAGGGTCGGCCCGAACACTGAAGCTTTCTTT
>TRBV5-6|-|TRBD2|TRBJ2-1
CASSSPLAGSYNEQFF
TGTGCCAGCAGCTCCCCCCTAGCGGGGTCCTACAATGAGCAGTTCTTC
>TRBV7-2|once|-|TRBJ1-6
CASSLGQLNSPLHF
TGTGCCAGCAGCTTAGGACAGCTTAATTCACCCCTCCACTTT
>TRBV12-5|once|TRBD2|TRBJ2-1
CASGREGREVFNEQFF
TGTGCTAGTGGTCGAGAAGGGCGGGAGGTGTTCAATGAGCAGTTCTTC
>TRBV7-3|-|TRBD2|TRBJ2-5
CASSLGLAGGGETQYF
TGTGCCAGCAGCTTGGGACTAGCGGGAGGAGGAGAGACCCAGTACTTC